The clone carrying this T cell receptor beta chain was detected once. Germline V gives CDR1 LNHDA, CDR2 SQIVND (reference sequence). V shed 10 bases and J 8 bases; nucleotides not matched to a gene: 7. This CDR3 has 13 amino acids. This sample was included in a study of blood T cell repertoires in COVID-19. Study summary: Some COVID-19 samples were acute and others convalescent; all came from the United States, Italy and Spain.

Here immunoSEQ multiplex PCR was the method, and the copy in TCRdb shows in-frame clones only, minus some. The table records 80,000 or so clones, about 73% of them present only once. Material for sequencing was peripheral blood. This TCR was recovered from a man over 45 with active or convalescent COVID-19. This sequence joins TRBV19 and TRBJ1-6; TRBD1 matches at 8 bases. The CDR3 bases are TGTGCCACACACGGACAGGGCGATTCACCCCTCCACTTT. It specifies CATHGQGDSPLHF.